The rows below give T cell receptor beta chains drawn from one sample of a study of T-cell reconstitution after alpha-beta-depleted transplantation in children. MiXCR, applied by TCRdb to the PCR reads, yields one record per CDR3 protein. The table lists 250,000 to 350,000 distinct CDR3 sequences, nearly 10% of them singletons, with roughly a tenth in the top ten. Sample: PBMCs from the stem cell graft donor, taken from the stem cell graft. The source of these receptors is a human donor who donated a stem cell graft to a child with SCID. Both conserved end residues are part of each CDR3. Each record gives: clone size, J gene, D gene, V gene, CDR3 DNA, CDR3 protein. The D gene is left open where the match is weak. Rows may omit the clone size; those that give it use once, few, many or a size class.

clone_size: many; j_call: TRBJ2-1; d_call: .; v_call: TRBV5-1; cdr3_nt: TGCGCCAGCAGCTCCCGGGACAACTACAATGAGCAGTTCTTC; cdr3_aa: CASSSRDNYNEQFF
clone_size: few; j_call: TRBJ2-3; d_call: .; v_call: TRBV27; cdr3_nt: TGTGCCAGCAGTTTCTACTTGGGCACAGATACGCAGTATTTT; cdr3_aa: CASSFYLGTDTQYF
clone_size: few; j_call: TRBJ2-7; d_call: TRBD1; v_call: TRBV18; cdr3_nt: TGTGCCAGCTCACCAGCGGGACAGGGGCCTACGTTC; cdr3_aa: CASSPAGQGPTF
clone_size: many; j_call: TRBJ1-2; d_call: .; v_call: TRBV12-3/TRBV12-4; cdr3_nt: TGTGCCAGCAGCAGGACAGTTAACTATGGCTACACCTTC; cdr3_aa: CASSRTVNYGYTF
clone_size: many; j_call: TRBJ2-3; d_call: TRBD2; v_call: TRBV7-2; cdr3_nt: TGTGCCAGCAGCTCGGGACTAGCGGCTAGCACAGATACGCAGTATTTT; cdr3_aa: CASSSGLAASTDTQYF
clone_size: few; j_call: TRBJ1-5; d_call: .; v_call: TRBV12-3/TRBV12-4; cdr3_nt: TGTGCCAGCAGTTTGGGGGGGATCAGGCAGCCCCAGCATTTT; cdr3_aa: CASSLGGIRQPQHF
clone_size: .; j_call: TRBJ2-7; d_call: TRBD2; v_call: TRBV20-1; cdr3_nt: TGCAGTGCTCCCCGACTAGCGGGGGATGACGAGCAGTACTTC; cdr3_aa: CSAPRLAGDDEQYF
clone_size: few; j_call: TRBJ2-5; d_call: .; v_call: TRBV4-2; cdr3_nt: TGTGCCAGCAGCCAGGAACCGGGACTCGAAGAGACCCAGTACTTC; cdr3_aa: CASSQEPGLEETQYF
clone_size: many; j_call: TRBJ2-7; d_call: .; v_call: TRBV12-3/TRBV12-4; cdr3_nt: TGTGCCAGCAGTCCCTTCCCGGGGGAGCAGTACTTC; cdr3_aa: CASSPFPGEQYF
clone_size: few; j_call: TRBJ2-5; d_call: .; v_call: TRBV10-3; cdr3_nt: TGTGCCATCAGGGACACCGAAAGGGAGACCCAGTACTTC; cdr3_aa: CAIRDTERETQYF
clone_size: .; j_call: TRBJ2-1; d_call: TRBD2; v_call: TRBV20-1; cdr3_nt: TGCAGTGCTACAAGGACTAGCGGGGTTTCCCCCTACAATGAGCAGTTCTTC; cdr3_aa: CSATRTSGVSPYNEQFF
clone_size: .; j_call: TRBJ1-2; d_call: .; v_call: TRBV4-1; cdr3_nt: TGCGCCAGCAGCCACCCCCATAGGTCGGGGGAGGGTGGCTACACCTTC; cdr3_aa: CASSHPHRSGEGGYTF
clone_size: .; j_call: TRBJ1-5; d_call: .; v_call: TRBV9; cdr3_nt: TGTGCCAGCAGCGTAGATGGGAATAGCAATCAGCCCCAGCATTTT; cdr3_aa: CASSVDGNSNQPQHF
clone_size: .; j_call: TRBJ2-1; d_call: .; v_call: TRBV5-1; cdr3_nt: TGCGCCAGCAGCTCATACGGGGGTCCCTACAATGAGCAGTTCTTC; cdr3_aa: CASSSYGGPYNEQFF
clone_size: few; j_call: TRBJ2-4; d_call: .; v_call: TRBV7-9; cdr3_nt: TGTGCCAGCAAAAAACCAGGGGACGGAAACATTCAGTACTTC; cdr3_aa: CASKKPGDGNIQYF
clone_size: .; j_call: TRBJ2-3; d_call: .; v_call: TRBV20-1; cdr3_nt: TGCAGTGCACTCCAACCTCATGAGTTAACTAGCACAGATACGCAGTATTTT; cdr3_aa: CSALQPHELTSTDTQYF
clone_size: few; j_call: TRBJ1-5; d_call: .; v_call: TRBV12-3/TRBV12-4; cdr3_nt: TGTGCCAGCACCGAGTTGGCTGGGCAGCCCCAGCATTTT; cdr3_aa: CASTELAGQPQHF